This TCR beta chain stems from a study of blood T cell repertoires in COVID-19. The study assigned cohorts using participant-reported clinical history. Deletions cut 4 bases from V and 2 bases from J, with 13 bases between. The CDR3 spans 15 residues. Germline assignment: CDR1 LGHDT and CDR2 YNNKEL (reference sequence). Clones were sequenced by immunoSEQ multiplex PCR, and TCRdb holds only the in-frame ones, with some missing. The top ten clones hold approximately 3.1% of a sample with about 400,000 clones, less than 90% of them seen once. This receptor was taken from a woman aged 25 to 39 who had recovered from COVID-19. The sample consisted of PBMCs or T cells enriched from blood (not recorded which). V and J are TRBV3-1 (or the pseudogene TRBV3-2) and TRBJ2-3, with a tentative D call TRBD1 (5 bases). DNA of the CDR3: TGTGCCAGCAGCCCTGGACACCTAATCACAGATACGCAGTATTTT. The encoded protein is CASSPGHLITDTQYF.